Following are 28 T cell receptor beta chains from one sample sequenced in a study of blood T cell repertoires in COVID-19. Some clones are missing from TCRdb's copy, which holds only in-frame ones; the method was immunoSEQ multiplex PCR. The sample has approximately 94,000 clones, over 75% seen once. The sequenced sample was peripheral blood. The receptor set was obtained from a human donor in a cohort sampled during active COVID-19.

J is TRBJ2-7 and V is TRBV7-9, with 8 nucleotides matching TRBD2. The germline gives CDR1 SEHNR, CDR2 FQNEAQ (reference sequence). This CDR3 comprises 14 residues. The junction had 6 bases not matched to a gene; V was cut back by 5 bases and J by 3 bases. CDR3 in amino acids: CASSPSGPRYEQYF. The CDR3 region has the DNA TGTGCCAGCAGCCCTAGCGGGCCTCGCTACGAGCAGTACTTC.

V usage is TRBV19 and J usage is TRBJ2-1, with 7 bases lining up with TRBD2. Germline-derived CDR1 and CDR2 are LNHDA and SQIVND (reference sequence). The CDR3 contains 14 residues. V lost 6 bases, J lost 5 bases, and 7 bases stayed unmatched. The DNA for the CDR3 is TGTGCCAGTAGCACCGGGACTATCAACAATGAGCAGTTCTTC. This codes for CASSTGTINNEQFF.

V is TRBV3-1 (or the pseudogene TRBV3-2) and J is TRBJ1-5; 9 nucleotides agree with TRBD1. Trimming took 4 bases from V and 6 from J; bases not matched to a gene: 4. This CDR3 contains 14 residues. The germline gives CDR1 LGHDT, CDR2 YNNKEL (reference sequence). Written as DNA, the CDR3 is TGTGCCAGCAGCCTGGGGACAGGGAGTCAGCCCCAGCATTTT. It translates to CASSLGTGSQPQHF.

The genes are TRBV7-2 and TRBJ2-7, with 11 positions matching TRBD2. The V and J ends lost 0 bases and 2 bases, in that order; junction bases with no gene match: 3. This CDR3 is built from 16 residues. Germline values: CDR1 SGHTA, CDR2 FQGNSA. This CDR3 reads CASSLALAGGTYEQYF. The CDR3 DNA is TGTGCCAGCAGCTTAGCCCTAGCGGGGGGCACCTACGAGCAGTACTTC. The entire variable domain, with the rest obtained from reference TRBV7-2 and TRBJ2-7, is as follows: GAGVSQSPSNKVTEKGKDVELRCDPISGHTALYWYRQSLGQGLEFLIYFQGNSAPDKSGLPSDRFSAERTGGSVSTLTIQRTQQEDSAVYLCASSLALAGGTYEQYFGPGTRLTVT.

CDR3 amino acids: CASSIQGRGQPQHF. The CDR3 DNA sequence: TGTGCCAGCAGTATACAGGGAAGGGGTCAGCCCCAGCATTTT. V is TRBV5-6 and J is TRBJ1-5; perhaps TRBD1 as D (6 bases). Trimming left V 5 bases short and J 6 bases short, with 15 bases between. The CDR3 has 14 residues. Looked up from germline, CDR1 is SGHDT and CDR2 is YYEEEE.

The J gene is TRBJ1-6, the V gene TRBV29-1; a possible D gene is TRBD1 (6 bases). Germline CDR1 reads SQVTM; CDR2 reads ANQGSEA. The ends were cut back, 5 bases at V and 3 bases at J, with 8 bases in the middle. The CDR3 has 13 amino acids. The CDR3 sequence: CSVRTDYNSPLHF. The DNA of the CDR3 is TGCAGCGTTCGGACAGACTATAATTCACCCCTCCACTTT. The entire variable domain, with the rest obtained from reference TRBV29-1 and TRBJ1-6, is as follows: SAVISQKPSRDICQRGTSLTIQCQVDSQVTMMFWYRQQPGQSLTLIATANQGSEATYESGFVIDKFPISRPNLTFSTLTVSNMSPEDSSIYLCSVRTDYNSPLHFGNGTRLTVT.

CDR3 residues: CASSIFPEWEIQHF. In nucleotides, the CDR3 is TGTGCCAGTAGTATTTTCCCGGAGTGGGAGATCCAGCATTTT. V is TRBV19 and J is TRBJ1-5; D not certain. Germline V CDR1 and CDR2: LNHDA, SQIVND (reference sequence). V lost 3 bases, J lost 12 bases, and 18 bases lay in between. The CDR3 loop spans 14 amino acids.

The chain is built from TRBV25-1 and TRBJ1-1; 7 positions match TRBD1. Germline V gene sequence: CDR1 MGHDK, CDR2 SYGVNS. The junction had 6 bases not matched to a gene; V was cut back by 4 bases and J by 4 bases. This CDR3 region has 14 residues. For the CDR3, the DNA is TGTGCCAGCAGTGGACGGACAGGCGGCACTGAAGCTTTCTTT. Its translation: CASSGRTGGTEAFF.

The genes are TRBV5-1 and TRBJ2-3; TRBD2 matches 13 bases. Unmatched junction bases numbered 8, after V lost 4 bases and J lost 0 bases. Germline V lookup: CDR1 SGHRS, CDR2 YFSETQ. The CDR3 extends over 18 amino acids. The CDR3 reads CASSLGTSGDLSTDTQYF. DNA of the CDR3: TGCGCCAGCAGCCTGGGGACTAGCGGGGACCTTAGCACAGATACGCAGTATTTT. The full variable domain, rest sourced from reference TRBV5-1 and TRBJ2-3, is KAGVTQTPRYLIKTRGQQVTLSCSPISGHRSVSWYQQTPGQGLQFLFEYFSETQRNKGNFPGRFSGRQFSNSRSEMNVSTLELGDSALYLCASSLGTSGDLSTDTQYFGPGTRLTVL.

This rearrangement joins TRBV18 to TRBJ2-7; D unclear. CDR3 length: 12 amino acids. Germline assignment: CDR1 KGHSH and CDR2 LQKENI. Trimming left V 2 bases short and J 6 bases short, with 8 bases between. Written as DNA, the CDR3 is TGTGCCAGCTCACCAAGAGGATCCGAGCAGTACTTC. Its protein product is CASSPRGSEQYF.

The chain joins TRBV5-1 to TRBJ2-1, with D tentatively TRBD2 (5 bases). Germline values: CDR1 SGHRS, CDR2 YFSETQ. The V end was cut by 4 bases, the J end by 7 bases, with 18 bases between. The length of the CDR3 is 15 residues. CDR3: CASSTERPPGNEQFF. DNA of the CDR3: TGCGCCAGCAGCACAGAACGTCCGCCGGGGAATGAGCAGTTCTTC.

V gene TRBV10-3 combines with J gene TRBJ1-1; weak D call: TRBD1 (6 bases). Trimming left V 6 bases short and J 2 bases short, with 10 bases between. The CDR3 sequence is 13 residues long. Germline V lookup: CDR1 ENHRY, CDR2 SYGVKD. CDR3 in DNA: TGTGCCATCAGGGACAGTTTTAACACTGAAGCTTTCTTT. This gives the protein CAIRDSFNTEAFF.

The CDR3 DNA sequence: TGCGCCAGCAGCTTCGACGGGGACACCGGGGAGCTGTTTTTT. It codes for CASSFDGDTGELFF. The chain recombines TRBV5-1 with TRBJ2-2; D possibly corresponds to TRBD2 (5 bases). Germline values: CDR1 SGHRS, CDR2 YFSETQ. V was trimmed by 2 bases and J by 3 bases, leaving 8 bases between them. The CDR3 extends over 14 amino acids.

V gene TRBV10-3 combines with J gene TRBJ1-2; 12 bases fit TRBD1. Germline V CDR1 and CDR2: ENHRY, SYGVKD. Trimming cost V 5 bases and J 8 bases; bases outside gene matches: 6. CDR3 size: 14 residues. DNA for the CDR3: TGTGCCATCAGTACGGGACAGGGGGCGCAGGGCTACACCTTC. Translation: CAISTGQGAQGYTF.

This clone was counted only a few times. The V gene is TRBV9, the J gene TRBJ1-3, with no clear D. The V end was cut by 4 bases, the J end by 4 bases, with 9 bases between. This CDR3 is built from 13 residues. CDR1 SGDLS and CDR2 YYNGEE come from the germline V gene. DNA for the CDR3: TGTGCCAGCAGCCGAGGGCCGGGAAACACCATATATTTT. It encodes CASSRGPGNTIYF.

This clone appeared once. V and J are TRBV28 and TRBJ1-5; TRBD1 might be the D (5 bases). Trimming took off 2 bases at V and 2 bases at J, with 7 bases between the two ends. Per germline, CDR1 MDHEN and CDR2 SYDVKM. The CDR3 is made up of 14 amino acids. CDR3 region: CASSLTGGNQPQHF. CDR3 bases: TGTGCCAGCAGTTTAACAGGAGGCAATCAGCCCCAGCATTTT.

The rearrangement uses TRBV4-1 and TRBJ2-2, with D hard to call. Trimming took 4 bases from V and 0 from J, leaving 12 bases between them. The germline CDR1 and CDR2 sequences are MGHRA and YSYEKL. The CDR3 contains 16 residues. Here the CDR3 reads CASSPLGRTNTGELFF. DNA for the CDR3: TGCGCCAGCAGCCCCCTGGGCCGAACGAACACCGGGGAGCTGTTTTTT.

This rearrangement joins TRBV5-6 to TRBJ2-1, with TRBD2 identical over 13 bases. After removal of 2 bases from V and 9 bases from J, the junction contained 8 bases not matched to a gene. The V gene's germline CDR1 is SGHDT and CDR2 YYEEEE. The CDR3 length is 16 residues. CDR3 sequence reads: CASSFWGLAGKREQFF. CDR3 coding DNA: TGTGCCAGCAGCTTCTGGGGACTAGCGGGAAAACGTGAGCAGTTCTTC.

The chain joins TRBV6-5 to TRBJ1-2; weak D call: TRBD1 (6 bases). Germline V gives CDR1 MNHEY, CDR2 SVGAGI. The CDR3 has 12 amino acids. Trimming left V 6 bases short and J 7 bases short, with 12 bases between. In nucleotides, the CDR3 is TGTGCCAGCAGCAGCAGGGGTTCTGGCTACACCTTC. Translating it yields CASSSRGSGYTF.

V gene TRBV30 combines with J gene TRBJ2-7; perhaps TRBD2 as D (5 bases). Germline CDR1 and CDR2: GTSNPN and SVGIG (reference sequence). This CDR3 is 12 amino acids long. The germline V and J ends were trimmed by 5 bases and 7 bases, with 15 bases remaining between them. CDR3 in amino acids: CAWASTTGEQYF. The CDR3 DNA reads as TGTGCCTGGGCAAGTACTACGGGGGAGCAGTACTTC.

In its sample, this clone was seen once. This chain uses TRBV4-3 with TRBJ1-5; 9 bases match TRBD1. Trimming cost V 1 base and J 4 bases; bases outside gene matches: 2. There are 15 residues in the CDR3. The germline gives CDR1 LGHNA, CDR2 YSLEER. For the CDR3, the DNA is TGCGCCAGCAGCCAAGGACAGGGGGATAATCAGCCCCAGCATTTT. Translation: CASSQGQGDNQPQHF.

This rearrangement joins TRBV30 to TRBJ1-4; 9 bases agree with TRBD1. J gave up 7 bases and V 0 bases, and 6 bases lay outside the gene matches. Germline values: CDR1 GTSNPN, CDR2 SVGIG (reference sequence). The CDR3 spans 15 residues. As DNA, the CDR3 is TGTGCCTGGAGTGTAGGTGGGACAGGGCCTGAAAAACTGTTTTTT. It codes for CAWSVGGTGPEKLFF. Looking up the rest from reference TRBV30 and TRBJ1-4 gives the full variable domain: SQTIHQWPATLVQPVGSPLSLECTVEGTSNPNLYWYRQAAGRGLQLLFYSVGIGQISSEVPQNLSASRPQDRQFILSSKKLLLSDSGFYLCAWSVGGTGPEKLFFGSGTQLSVL.

V is TRBV4-1 and J is TRBJ2-1, with TRBD2 matching over 8 bases. From germline, CDR1 is MGHRA and CDR2 YSYEKL. V lost 7 bases to trimming and J lost 0 bases; unmatched junction nucleotides: 5. The CDR3 contains 15 residues. In DNA form, the CDR3 reads TGCGCCAGCACCCGGAGCGGGGGCTCCTACAATGAGCAGTTCTTC. Amino acids: CASTRSGGSYNEQFF.

V usage is TRBV19 and J usage is TRBJ2-7; the D gene is possibly TRBD1 (5 bases). The ends were cut back, 3 bases at V and 5 bases at J, with 8 bases in the middle. Germline CDR1 reads LNHDA; CDR2 reads SQIVND (reference sequence). The CDR3 consists of 12 residues. CDR3 nucleotides: TGTGCCAGTAGTATGGGGCGGAACGAGCAGTACTTC. Encoded protein: CASSMGRNEQYF.

This chain links TRBV4-1 with TRBJ1-2; D is perhaps TRBD1 (6 bases). The CDR3 spans 17 residues. Germline V gene lookup returns CDR1 MGHRA and CDR2 YSYEKL. Trimming took 6 bases from V and 0 from J, leaving 20 bases between them. The CDR3 sequence is CASRRAGASRANYGYTF. For the CDR3, the DNA is TGCGCCAGCAGACGGGCAGGGGCGTCCCGTGCTAACTATGGCTACACCTTC.

This rearrangement joins TRBV3-1 (or the pseudogene TRBV3-2) to TRBJ2-7; the match to TRBD2 covers 9 bases. CDR3 length: 15 amino acids. J lost 3 bases, V lost 0 bases, and 3 bases had no gene match. Germline loops: CDR1 LGHDT, CDR2 YNNKEL (reference sequence). CDR3 coding DNA: TGTGCCAGCAGCCAAGAACCTAGCGGGGACTACGAGCAGTACTTC. The encoded protein is CASSQEPSGDYEQYF.

In nucleotides, the CDR3 is TGTGCCATCAGTAGCGACAGGGGCTCCTACAATGAGCAGTTCTTC. Its translation: CAISSDRGSYNEQFF. The gene calls are TRBV10-3 and TRBJ2-1; 8 bases align to TRBD1. V gave up 5 bases and J gave up 0 bases; unmatched junction bases: 3. Germline assignment: CDR1 ENHRY and CDR2 SYGVKD. The length of the CDR3 is 15 residues.

The chain carries TRBV28 and TRBJ2-7; 9 nucleotides align to TRBD1. The CDR3 is made up of 14 amino acids. The V segment lost 6 bases and the J segment 4 bases; nucleotides outside the gene matches: 7. Germline V gene sequence: CDR1 MDHEN, CDR2 SYDVKM. The CDR3 DNA reads TGTGCCAGCAGGAAGGACAGGGGTCTTTACGAGCAGTACTTC. This sequence encodes CASRKDRGLYEQYF.